The 29 T cell receptor beta chains presented below share a single source sample, sequenced in a study of neurological immune-mediated disorders (dated by TCRdb to between 2019 and 2020). The library was generated by 5' RACE. Instrument on record: Illumina HiSeq 2500. The raw public data were reprocessed by TCRdb itself: fastp quality trimming at Q25, MiXCR clonotype calling, in-frame beta chains only. Rows with one shared CDR3 protein collapse into an entry with the most common genes and DNA. Across this sample there are about 62,000 distinct CDR3 sequences, with about 3.5% seen only once. The leading ten clones occupy about 2% of the sample. Source material: PBMCs. The receptors stem from a woman between 45 and 60 years old with multiple sclerosis.

This clonotype was picked up many times. The CDR3 region has the DNA TGTGCCAGCAGCGCCGCATGGGGGGGTAACACCGGGGAGCTGTTTTTT. This translates into CASSAAWGGNTGELFF. The V call is TRBV7-2, the J call TRBJ2-2; 7 nucleotides agree with TRBD2. Per the germline V gene, CDR1 is SGHTA and CDR2 is FQGNSA. The trim removed 5 bases at V and 2 bases at J, leaving 8 bases unmatched. This CDR3 spans 16 amino acids.

This clonotype was recorded many times. V is TRBV2 and J is TRBJ2-3; 9 bases align to TRBD2. CDR3 length equals 15 residues. V gave up 4 bases and J gave up 2 bases; unmatched junction bases: 4. CDR1 is SNHLY and CDR2 is FYNNEI in the germline V gene. The CDR3 spells CASSGLAGFTDTQYF. The CDR3 DNA is TGTGCCAGCAGTGGGCTAGCGGGGTTCACAGATACGCAGTATTTT.

This clonotype came up many times. The gene calls are TRBV27 and TRBJ1-4, with 9 positions matching TRBD1. Germline V gene sequence: CDR1 MNHEY, CDR2 SMNVEV (reference sequence). This CDR3 contains 14 residues. Trimming at V came to 6 bases and at J to 8 bases, leaving 7 bases not matched to a gene. The CDR3 DNA reads TGTGCCAGCAGAAAGACAGGGGGGTTCGAAAAACTGTTTTTT. Residues: CASRKTGGFEKLFF.

On this clonotype: A much larger clone sits a single nucleotide away, making a read error possible. This chain uses TRBV5-1 with TRBJ2-2; the match to TRBD1 covers 7 bases. Germline V lookup: CDR1 SGHRS, CDR2 YFSETQ. The CDR3 loop spans 14 amino acids. Losses at the gene ends were 2 bases for V and 7 bases for J; bases not matched to a gene: 5. CDR3 sequence (DNA): TGCGCCAGCAGCTTCAGGGGGATCGACGGGGAGCTGTTTTTT. Residues: CASSFRGIDGELFF.

This clonotype was counted ten times or more. The chain employs TRBV29-1 and TRBJ1-4; D gene uncertain. Germline CDR1 SQVTM, CDR2 ANQGSEA. This CDR3 spans 13 amino acids. The V end was cut by 4 bases, the J end by 8 bases, with 14 bases between. The CDR3 region has the DNA TGCAGCGTTGCTCCGGGCCCCGGGGAAAAACTGTTTTTT. It yields the protein CSVAPGPGEKLFF.

This clonotype was observed many times. The CDR3 bases are TGCAGTGCTTATGGGACTAGCGGGGCCCCAGATACGCAGTATTTT. Protein sequence: CSAYGTSGAPDTQYF. V gene TRBV20-1 combines with J gene TRBJ2-3, with 13 bases lining up with TRBD2. Germline V gene sequence: CDR1 DFQATT, CDR2 SNEGSKA (reference sequence). The CDR3 has 15 residues. With V trimmed by 5 bases and J by 4 bases, 6 bases remained unmatched.

Ten or more counts support this clonotype. CDR3 in amino acids: CASSLRAPNTEAFF. CDR3 nucleotides: TGTGCCAGCAGCCTTAGGGCTCCGAACACTGAAGCTTTCTTT. This chain joins TRBV7-9 and TRBJ1-1; D is ambiguous. CDR1 is SEHNR and CDR2 is FQNEAQ in the germline V gene (reference sequence). V was cut by 5 bases and J by 1 base, with 11 bases left in between. This CDR3 has 14 amino acids.

This clonotype was seen at least ten times. This chain joins TRBV20-1 and TRBJ1-2, with D possibly being TRBD1 (6 bases). The CDR3 is 13 residues long. V was pared by 4 bases and J by 3 bases, with 12 bases between. The V gene's germline CDR1 is DFQATT and CDR2 SNEGSKA (reference sequence). The CDR3 region has the DNA TGCAGTGCTACGATCAGGGGAGACTATGGCTACACCTTC. Protein sequence: CSATIRGDYGYTF.

This clonotype appeared a few times. This chain joins TRBV20-1 and TRBJ2-1; D possibly corresponds to TRBD2 (6 bases). Trimming took off 3 bases at V and 0 bases at J, with 12 bases between the two ends. The germline V gene encodes CDR1 DFQATT and CDR2 SNEGSKA (reference sequence). The CDR3 is 15 residues long. The CDR3 is CSASGGMSSYNEQFF. The CDR3 region has the DNA TGCAGTGCTAGCGGGGGAATGAGCTCCTACAATGAGCAGTTCTTC.

This clonotype has ten or more counts. The chain has TRBV5-1 and TRBJ2-3; the D gene is possibly TRBD1 (6 bases). V shed 4 bases and J shed 0 bases, with 18 bases lying between them. The CDR3 covers 17 residues. In germline, CDR1 is SGHRS, CDR2 YFSETQ. Here the CDR3 DNA reads TGCGCCAGCAGCGCCTCACAGGGATTTTGGAGCACAGATACGCAGTATTTT. Translation gives CASSASQGFWSTDTQYF.

This clonotype has a handful of counts. The V call is TRBV15, the J call TRBJ1-2, with D unresolved. Germline values: CDR1 LNHNV, CDR2 YYDKDF (reference sequence). The CDR3 has 14 amino acids. Trimming removed 0 bases from V and 3 bases from J, with 8 bases in between. CDR3 DNA sequence: TGTGCCACCAGCAGAGATTTCGACGACTATGGCTACACCTTC. As protein: CATSRDFDDYGYTF.

This clonotype was seen repeatedly, ten times or more. V usage is TRBV24-1 and J usage is TRBJ2-2; D gene ambiguous. The CDR3 sequence is 15 residues long. Germline loops: CDR1 KGHDR, CDR2 SFDVKD. V was cut by 5 bases and J by 6 bases, with 15 bases left in between. In DNA form, the CDR3 reads TGTGCCACCAGTGTTCACGACGGAAGGGCCGGGGAGCTGTTTTTT. Encoded protein: CATSVHDGRAGELFF.

This clonotype was recorded at least ten times. The rearrangement joins TRBV20-1 to TRBJ2-2, with 9 positions matching TRBD2. The V gene's germline CDR1 is DFQATT and CDR2 SNEGSKA (reference sequence). The V and J ends lost 6 bases and 6 bases, in that order; junction bases with no gene match: 8. CDR3 length: 14 amino acids. The CDR3 DNA follows: TGCAGTGCGACCCCGGGACTAGCATCCGGGGAGCTGTTTTTT. Protein sequence: CSATPGLASGELFF.

This clonotype has a handful of counts. The V and J genes are TRBV19 and TRBJ1-2; 7 nucleotides line up with TRBD1. The CDR3 spans 14 residues. Germline V gene sequence: CDR1 LNHDA, CDR2 SQIVND (reference sequence). The V and J ends lost 8 bases and 8 bases, in that order; junction bases with no gene match: 14. The CDR3 region is CASRLPGQWVGYTF. The CDR3 nucleotides are TGTGCCAGTCGTCTACCGGGACAGTGGGTCGGCTACACCTTC.

This clonotype was observed at least ten times. The chain combines TRBV7-2 with TRBJ2-3; no firm D call. The germline V and J ends were trimmed by 3 bases and 6 bases, with 10 bases remaining between them. CDR3 length: 13 residues. Germline loops: CDR1 SGHTA, CDR2 FQGNSA. The CDR3 bases are TGTGCCAGCAGCTTTACCAAGCCGGATACGCAGTATTTT. This sequence encodes CASSFTKPDTQYF.

This clonotype was observed at least ten times. V usage is TRBV7-9 and J usage is TRBJ2-3, with 9 nucleotides matching TRBD1. Germline V gives CDR1 SEHNR, CDR2 FQNEAQ (reference sequence). The J segment lost 5 bases and the V segment lost 3 bases, leaving 6 bases of the junction unmatched. The CDR3 consists of 15 residues. CDR3: CASSFRTGVKDTQYF. In DNA, the CDR3 is TGTGCCAGCAGCTTCAGGACAGGGGTTAAAGATACGCAGTATTTT.

This clonotype has ten or more counts. The rearrangement uses TRBV7-9 and TRBJ2-3; a weak D match, TRBD2 (6 bases). The germline gives CDR1 SEHNR, CDR2 FQNEAQ (reference sequence). The CDR3 extends over 15 amino acids. The ends were cut back, 5 bases at V and 0 bases at J, with 12 bases in the middle. The CDR3 sequence is CASSPWGDSTDTQYF. CDR3 DNA: TGTGCCAGCAGCCCCTGGGGGGACAGCACAGATACGCAGTATTTT. The full variable domain, its missing parts supplied by reference TRBV7-9 and TRBJ2-3, is DTGVSQNPRHKITKRGQNVTFRCDPISEHNRLYWYRQTLGQGPEFLTYFQNEAQLEKSRLLSDRFSAERPKGSFSTLEIQRTEQGDSAMYLCASSPWGDSTDTQYFGPGTRLTVL.

This clonotype was picked up many times. This chain links TRBV7-2 with TRBJ2-1; 7 nucleotides line up with TRBD2. The germline V gene encodes CDR1 SGHTA and CDR2 FQGNSA. The CDR3 sequence is 14 residues long. V gave up 8 bases and J gave up 0 bases; unmatched junction bases: 4. The CDR3 loop is CASGRDASYNEQFF. The DNA for the CDR3 is TGTGCCAGCGGGAGGGACGCCTCCTACAATGAGCAGTTCTTC. Drawing the rest from reference TRBV7-2 and TRBJ2-1, the complete variable domain is GAGVSQSPSNKVTEKGKDVELRCDPISGHTALYWYRQSLGQGLEFLIYFQGNSAPDKSGLPSDRFSAERTGGSVSTLTIQRTQQEDSAVYLCASGRDASYNEQFFGPGTRLTVL.

This clonotype was seen many times. The chain combines TRBV10-3 with TRBJ2-6, with D hard to call. V was pared by 2 bases and J by 0 bases, with 5 bases between. Per the germline V gene, CDR1 is ENHRY and CDR2 is SYGVKD. The length of the CDR3 is 15 residues. The chain's CDR3 is CAISEKDSGANVLTF. The CDR3 nucleotides read TGTGCCATCAGTGAGAAGGACTCTGGGGCCAACGTCCTGACTTTC.

In this sample, this clonotype turned up a few times. As DNA, the CDR3 is TGTGCCAGCAGCTTAGCACGACAGTACGAGCAGTACTTC. Protein sequence: CASSLARQYEQYF. The chain has TRBV7-8 and TRBJ2-7; the D gene is possibly TRBD1 (5 bases). The ends were cut back, 0 bases at V and 4 bases at J, with 7 bases in the middle. The CDR3 length is 13 residues. The germline gives CDR1 SGHVS, CDR2 FQNEAQ.

This clonotype was recorded at least ten times. The chain has TRBV6-2 or TRBV6-3 and TRBJ1-1, with D unclear. V was cut by 4 bases and J by 7 bases, with 10 bases left in between. CDR1 and CDR2 (germline): MNHEY, SVGEGT. The length of the CDR3 is 12 residues. CDR3 protein: CASSSNIFEAFF. In nucleotides, the CDR3 is TGTGCCAGCAGTTCTAATATCTTTGAAGCTTTCTTT.

This clonotype has at least ten counts. The genes are TRBV27 and TRBJ2-3, with D hard to call. The length of the CDR3 is 14 residues. The germline V gene has CDR1 MNHEY and CDR2 SMNVEV (reference sequence). Trimming took off 2 bases at V and 1 base at J, with 7 bases between the two ends. The CDR3 reads CASSLGWGTDTQYF. The CDR3 DNA reads TGTGCCAGCAGTTTAGGATGGGGCACAGATACGCAGTATTTT.

In its sample, this clonotype was seen many times. The chain uses TRBV5-1 and TRBJ2-5; no clear D gene. Germline V gives CDR1 SGHRS, CDR2 YFSETQ. The V end lost 4 bases, the J end lost 2 bases, and 12 bases lay between the germline ends. The length of the CDR3 is 14 residues. The DNA for the CDR3 is TGCGCCAGCAGCCCCAACACGAATCAAGAGACCCAGTACTTC. This encodes CASSPNTNQETQYF.

This clonotype has ten or more counts. The chain combines TRBV29-1 with TRBJ1-5; no definite D call. The CDR3 spans 13 residues. Trimming took 3 bases from V and 1 from J, leaving 7 bases between them. Germline CDR1 is SQVTM and CDR2 is ANQGSEA. The CDR3 sequence: CSVELGSNQPQHF. In DNA form, the CDR3 reads TGCAGCGTTGAGTTGGGAAGCAATCAGCCCCAGCATTTT.

The sample holds many counts of this clonotype. The chain uses TRBV7-8 and TRBJ2-7; a possible D gene is TRBD2 (7 bases). V was shortened by 1 base and J by 3 bases, with 13 bases between the two germline ends. The CDR3 extends over 15 amino acids. Germline V gene sequence: CDR1 SGHVS, CDR2 FQNEAQ. Here the CDR3 reads CASSLGGGSLYEQYF. The CDR3 DNA follows: TGTGCCAGCAGCTTAGGGGGGGGCAGCCTCTACGAGCAGTACTTC.

This clonotype was seen many times. The rearrangement uses TRBV6-5 and TRBJ2-3; D is ambiguous. CDR1 is MNHEY, CDR2 SVGAGI, per germline. This CDR3 region has 13 residues. V dropped 3 bases and J dropped 0 bases, with 4 bases sitting between them. The CDR3 coding sequence is TGTGCCAGCAGTTATGATAGCACAGATACGCAGTATTTT. Translation gives CASSYDSTDTQYF.

This clonotype was observed many times. V is TRBV6-6 and J is TRBJ2-1; D uncertain. Germline V gene sequence: CDR1 MNHNY, CDR2 SVGAGI (reference sequence). V was pared by 0 bases and J by 14 bases, with 20 bases between. The CDR3 totals 15 residues. The chain's CDR3 is CASSYSTPLASKEFF. The CDR3 DNA is TGTGCCAGCAGTTACTCAACCCCCCTGGCTTCCAAGGAGTTCTTC.

The sample holds many counts of this clonotype. This sequence joins TRBV20-1 and TRBJ1-1; D gene unclear. Germline assignment: CDR1 DFQATT and CDR2 SNEGSKA (reference sequence). V was shortened by 4 bases and J by 3 bases, with 27 bases between the two germline ends. The CDR3 runs 18 residues. Here the CDR3 reads CSAIRAWNTITWDTEAFF. Here the CDR3 DNA reads TGCAGTGCTATTAGGGCTTGGAACACCATTACCTGGGACACTGAAGCTTTCTTT.

This clonotype came up many times. The chain uses TRBV30 and TRBJ1-1; D gene unclear. Between the trimmed V and J ends, which lost 0 bases and 6 bases, there was a span of 11 bases. CDR1 and CDR2 (germline): GTSNPN, SVGIG (reference sequence). This CDR3 spans 13 amino acids. For the CDR3, the DNA is TGTGCCTGGAGTGTACTGTCGCCTCCTGAAGCTTTCTTT. As protein: CAWSVLSPPEAFF. Variable domain in full (rest from reference TRBV30 and TRBJ1-1): SQTIHQWPATLVQPVGSPLSLECTVEGTSNPNLYWYRQAAGRGLQLLFYSVGIGQISSEVPQNLSASRPQDRQFILSSKKLLLSDSGFYLCAWSVLSPPEAFFGQGTRLTVV.